This TCR beta chain was identified in a study of shared clonotypes between healthy human individuals (TCRdb year 2020). The study in broad terms: A couple of women and three men aged 18 to 49 years were included in the cohort. Blood TCR repertoires of roughly five healthy adults were deeply sequenced to estimate repertoire size and the extent of clonotype sharing between individuals. For each donor, CD4 naive and CD4 memory were each given three plates, CD8 naive was given two plates, and CD8 memory was given one plate. Libraries were prepared and TCR repertoires were sequenced by different laboratories using diverse techniques, in order to increase sequencing depth and limit assay-specific biases. Leukapheresis yielded between about 0.9 and 9.5 billion PBMCs per donor.

Using the deep immunoSEQ assay, multiplex PCR amplified TCR CDR3 regions from genomic DNA. Extracted genomic DNA from each cell subset was distributed evenly across all wells of several immunoSEQ 96-well plates, and each plate was treated as a replicate. For sorted subsets, each replicate PCR was loaded with 200 ng genomic DNA, equivalent to about 30,000 T cell genomes. The purified libraries were quantified using a Qubit 3.0 fluorometer, sized with a Bioanalyzer 2100, and then quantified again using the KAPA Library Quantification kit. A separate single-read 150-cycle Illumina NextSeq 550 flow cell was used to sequence each immunoSEQ 96-well plate. On the authors' methods: Because the immunoSEQ output held only junctional sequences and lacked quality scores, the filtering could not match the filtering applied to full-length reads. To assign V/J genes and CDR3, sequences were annotated against IMGT germline references using PyIR, a Python wrapper for IgBLAST v1.9. Reads were removed for weak V/J assignments (E-value above 1e-6), missing CDR3, stop codons, out-of-frame junctions, or ambiguous translated residues. V3J clonotypes were defined as sequences sharing an identical inferred V gene, J gene, and CDR3 amino acid sequence. To compute the percentage overlap between repertoires, the number of shared unique clonotypes was divided by the size of the smaller repertoire. Repertoire richness was assessed with RTK rarefaction, the Chao1 estimator, and Recon v2.1 estimates of unobserved clonotypes. Generation probabilities for all TCRbeta clonotypes obtained by the gDNA method from a few donors were computed using OLGA. TCRdb provides this immuneACCESS table in a form limited to in-frame rearrangements. Some clones are lacking; in checked studies, under half of them reflect an unresolved V gene, and why the rest are absent is not known. V and J calls and clone size are copied from that table; D and trimming were computed from the DNA. This sample gives about 2.4 million clones in total; roughly nine tenths of them show up just once. The ten most abundant clones make up around 0.15% of the sample.

Trimming leaves V shorter by 5 bases and J shorter by 8 bases, with the junction holding 16 bases beyond the gene matches. CDR1 and CDR2 are read off the germline V gene as MDHEN and SYDVKM. The CDR3 runs 17 amino acids, cysteine and phenylalanine included. Kept here is only the CDR3 DNA, which spans 51 bases and is read in frame from base 1. The paper's findings and limits, for the study overall: Naive subsets generally had larger estimated clonotype richness than memory subsets. When a few donors were compared, the shared fraction of clonotypes was about 5.5% for naive CD4, around 4% for naive CD8, 2% to 2.5% for memory CD4, and 0.4% for memory CD8. Because the study included only a small number of donors, the genetic and exposure-history diversity represented was limited. Compared with non-shared clonotypes, the clonotypes found in all four sorted-subset donors had higher generation probabilities. Based on pairwise subsampling, the degree of clonotype sharing among donors was expected to be affected by sequencing depth. Incomplete sequencing was indicated by rarefaction of sorted-subset datasets, despite the large sequencing depth. Sampling was restricted to blood, and TCR repertoires in tissue are likely to differ from TCR repertoires in blood.

On this clone itself: No cognate antigen has been identified for it. No much larger clonotype is one base removed from it; base qualities were not supplied.

Donors were healthy HIV-negative adults with no recently reported acute infections or vaccinations. All donors were Caucasian adults living in Nashville, Tennessee, USA. CD4+ T cells were enriched by magnetic negative selection, after which naive cells were positively selected on CD45RA and the negative fraction was taken as the memory subset. After blood collection by leukapheresis, PBMCs were isolated using Ficoll-Histopaque density gradient centrifugation and then cryopreserved in the vapor phase of liquid nitrogen. Purity and quantity of every magnetically sorted T cell population were checked by analytical flow cytometry. From each sorted fraction, genomic DNA was isolated and quantified by UV absorbance on a Nanodrop 2000c.

The sequencing input was naive CD4+ T cells sorted from blood. The cell subset or site tag for this specimen amounts to: CD45RA+ positively selected. The receptor comes from a man aged 18 to 30 in good health. The chain employs TRBV28 and TRBJ2-1, and TRBD2 aligns with 9 junction nucleotides. The CDR3 amino acid sequence is: CASSEIPGLATSDEQFF. The sequenced DNA is TGTGCCAGCAGTGAAATTCCGGGACTAGCAACTTCGGATGAGCAGTTCTTC.